Below are 12 T cell receptor beta chains sequenced from a single sample in a study of OX40 agonist ivuxolimab in advanced cancers. The data were produced by immunoSEQ multiplex PCR, yet TCRdb's version contains in-frame clones alone and is incomplete. The sample includes approximately 11,000 clones, around four fifths of them seen just once. Here the sequenced sample was CD4+ or CD8+ T cells sorted from blood, taken in a trial of the OX40 agonist ivuxolimab. These receptors were collected from an adult with an advanced solid tumor such as melanoma, head and neck, liver or kidney cancer.

This clone has a single count. The gene calls are TRBV4-1 and TRBJ2-1, with TRBD2 matching 7 bases. Looked up from germline, CDR1 is MGHRA and CDR2 is YSYEKL. This CDR3 contains 14 residues. The trim removed 0 bases at V and 9 bases at J, leaving 5 bases unmatched. Here the CDR3 reads CASSQDRGEGEQFF. The CDR3 nucleotides are TGCGCCAGCAGCCAAGATAGAGGGGAGGGTGAGCAGTTCTTC.

This chain connects TRBV15 to TRBJ1-4; TRBD1 matches at 9 bases. This CDR3 has 16 residues. V was clipped by 1 base and J by 4 bases; unmatched bases: 4. Looked up from germline, CDR1 is LNHNV and CDR2 is YYDKDF (reference sequence). The CDR3, as DNA: TGTGCCACCAGCAGAGGAAACAGGGGGCTTAATGAAAAACTGTTTTTT. Protein sequence: CATSRGNRGLNEKLFF.

The rearrangement links TRBV7-8 to TRBJ2-3; possible D gene TRBD1, 6 bases. The CDR3 contains 16 residues. From germline, CDR1 is SGHVS and CDR2 FQNEAQ. Trimming cost V 0 bases and J 0 bases, with 10 bases left between them. The CDR3 region is CASSLAQGPSTDTQYF. The DNA of the CDR3 is TGTGCCAGCAGCTTAGCGCAGGGGCCGAGCACAGATACGCAGTATTTT. The whole variable domain, filled in from reference TRBV7-8 and TRBJ2-3, reads GAGVSQSPRYKVAKRGQDVALRCDPISGHVSLFWYQQALGQGPEFLTYFQNEAQLDKSGLPSDRFFAERPEGSVSTLKIQRTQQEDSAVYLCASSLAQGPSTDTQYFGPGTRLTVL.

The V and J genes are TRBV7-9 and TRBJ1-3, with D unresolved. CDR1 and CDR2 from the germline V gene are SEHNR and FQNEAQ (reference sequence). Trimming shortened V by 5 bases and J by 7 bases, and 9 bases separated the two germline ends. The CDR3 covers 12 residues. The CDR3 DNA reads as TGTGCCAGCAGCCCTACGTCGAACACCATATATTTT. Its protein is CASSPTSNTIYF.

The V call is TRBV19, the J call TRBJ1-1; D ambiguous. Trimming removed 3 bases at V and 0 bases at J, with 5 bases between. The CDR3 contains 13 residues. CDR1 and CDR2 from the germline V gene are LNHDA and SQIVND (reference sequence). In DNA form, the CDR3 reads TGTGCCAGTAGTATCGAAGTGAACACTGAAGCTTTCTTT. Protein product: CASSIEVNTEAFF.

The rearrangement uses TRBV14 and TRBJ2-7; 8 bases fit TRBD1. The CDR3 length is 14 residues. With 4 bases clipped from V and 5 bases from J, the junction kept 7 bases outside the gene matches. Per the germline V gene, CDR1 is SGHDN and CDR2 is FVKESK. The CDR3 here is CASSLRTGLNEQYF. DNA for the CDR3: TGTGCCAGCAGCCTTCGGACAGGGCTCAACGAGCAGTACTTC.

V gene TRBV4-2 combines with J gene TRBJ1-1; the D is unclear. Trimming removed 0 bases at V and 4 bases at J, with 9 bases between. Germline values: CDR1 LGHNA, CDR2 YNFKEQ. This CDR3 is built from 14 residues. The CDR3, as DNA: TGTGCCAGCAGCCAAGACTGGGCCACCACTGAAGCTTTCTTT. Its protein product is CASSQDWATTEAFF.

The chain's CDR3 is CASSRKPGQSMNTEAFF. Written as DNA, the CDR3 is TGTGCCAGCAGCCGCAAGCCGGGACAGAGCATGAACACTGAAGCTTTCTTT. The rearrangement joins TRBV7-6 to TRBJ1-1; 7 bases match TRBD1. V gave up 5 bases and J gave up 0 bases; unmatched junction bases: 12. The CDR3 length is 17 residues. Germline CDR1 reads SGHVS; CDR2 reads FNYEAQ.

This sequence joins TRBV7-6 and TRBJ2-7, with 9 bases lining up with TRBD2. There are 15 residues in the CDR3. Germline assignment: CDR1 SGHVS and CDR2 FNYEAQ. The V and J ends lost 1 base and 5 bases, in that order; junction bases with no gene match: 6. In DNA form, the CDR3 reads TGTGCCAGCAGCTTAGGCCTAGCGGGGCGCGACGAGCAGTACTTC. This sequence encodes CASSLGLAGRDEQYF.

The rearrangement joins TRBV5-5 to TRBJ2-5, with D tentatively TRBD2 (6 bases). The germline V and J ends were trimmed by 3 bases and 1 base, with 16 bases remaining between them. The CDR3 length is 16 residues. CDR1 is SGHKS, CDR2 YYEKEE, per germline (reference sequence). CDR3 in amino acids: CASSWGEHGAQETQYF. In DNA form, the CDR3 reads TGTGCCAGCAGCTGGGGGGAACACGGAGCCCAAGAGACCCAGTACTTC.

V usage is TRBV5-4 and J usage is TRBJ2-6; D is perhaps TRBD1 (6 bases). Germline V gene data show CDR1 as SGHNT and CDR2 as YYREEE (reference sequence). Deletions cut 4 bases from V and 1 base from J, with 12 bases between. The CDR3 runs 16 residues. In DNA form, the CDR3 reads TGTGCCAGCAGCGAATATGACAGGTCTGGGGCCAACGTCCTGACTTTC. Translated: CASSEYDRSGANVLTF.

This chain joins TRBV4-1 and TRBJ1-1, with D possibly being TRBD1 (6 bases). This CDR3 has 20 residues. Per the germline V gene, CDR1 is MGHRA and CDR2 is YSYEKL. The V and J ends lost 2 bases and 3 bases respectively, with 28 bases between them. Here the CDR3 reads CASSQNTIPTGILSYTEAFF. Written as DNA, the CDR3 is TGCGCCAGCAGCCAAAACACCATCCCCACAGGGATCCTATCGTACACTGAAGCTTTCTTT.